The 27 T cell receptor beta chains below were found in one sample sequenced in a study of T cell repertoires in cytomegalovirus infection. MiXCR, run by TCRdb on the reads, gives a single entry per CDR3 protein. The table includes over 250,000 distinct CDR3 sequences, about 23% detected once. The specimen was PBMCs. These receptor sequences come from a human donor in good health (CMV status not recorded). Some clones in this sample may be carry-over from other donors' samples.

This clonotype was observed a handful of times. The rearrangement links TRBV7-2 to TRBJ2-7, with D unclear. This CDR3 has 14 amino acids. Germline values: CDR1 SGHTA, CDR2 FQGNSA. Trimming left V 5 bases short and J 5 bases short, with 16 bases between. The CDR3 bases are TGTGCCAGCAGCCCCGAGCTAGTCGCCCACGAGCAGTACTTC. Translating it yields CASSPELVAHEQYF.

V and J are TRBV20-1 and TRBJ2-5; 8 positions match TRBD2. The CDR3 covers 15 residues. V dropped 0 bases and J dropped 4; count of bases not matched to a gene: 7. Germline loops: CDR1 DFQATT, CDR2 SNEGSKA (reference sequence). CDR3 sequence reads: CSARDLAGGSETQYF. DNA for the CDR3: TGCAGTGCTAGAGATCTAGCGGGTGGGTCAGAGACCCAGTACTTC.

This clonotype showed up just a few times. The chain recombines TRBV5-1 with TRBJ2-3; D is ambiguous. Germline V CDR1 and CDR2: SGHRS, YFSETQ. Deletions cut 4 bases from V and 2 bases from J, with 8 bases between. The CDR3 contains 13 residues. Here the CDR3 reads CASSPSHTDTQYF. The DNA for the CDR3 is TGCGCCAGCAGCCCTTCACACACAGATACGCAGTATTTT.

This clonotype was observed a few times. This sequence joins TRBV28 and TRBJ2-5; either TRBD1 or TRBD2 may supply D (5 bases each). V dropped 5 bases and J dropped 5 bases, with 18 bases sitting between them. This CDR3 is 15 amino acids long. Germline V gene sequence: CDR1 MDHEN, CDR2 SYDVKM. Here the CDR3 DNA reads TGTGCCAGCAGTCCGGCAGGGACGGGGTGGGAGACCCAGTACTTC. Residues: CASSPAGTGWETQYF.

The rearrangement links TRBV10-3 to TRBJ2-7, with 7 bases aligning to TRBD1. The CDR3 totals 15 residues. Germline CDR1 reads ENHRY; CDR2 reads SYGVKD. The ends lost 6 bases at V and 3 bases at J; junction bases unmatched: 11. The CDR3 region is CAIRGPGQSVYEQYF. The CDR3 DNA reads as TGTGCCATCAGGGGCCCGGGACAGAGCGTCTACGAGCAGTACTTC.

V is TRBV6-1 and J is TRBJ2-7, with a possible D match to TRBD1 (5 bases). Germline V gene sequence: CDR1 MNHNS, CDR2 SASEGT. The CDR3 extends over 11 amino acids. Trimming left V 10 bases short and J 8 bases short, with 15 bases between. The CDR3 sequence: CATDSLFQQYF. For the CDR3, the DNA is TGTGCCACCGACAGTCTTTTTCAGCAGTACTTC.

CDR3 nucleotide sequence: TGTGCCAGCAGTCTCCCGGGACAGGGGGCAAGGGAGCAGTTCTTC. Residues: CASSLPGQGAREQFF. The gene calls are TRBV28 and TRBJ2-1; TRBD1 agrees at 12 bases. Germline CDR1 reads MDHEN; CDR2 reads SYDVKM. V gave up 5 bases and J gave up 10 bases; unmatched junction bases: 9. The CDR3 sequence is 15 residues long.

The rearrangement links TRBV4-2 to TRBJ2-2; D is undetermined. This CDR3 region has 15 residues. Trimming shortened V by 1 base and J by 2 bases, and 8 bases separated the two germline ends. Germline V gene lookup returns CDR1 LGHNA and CDR2 YNFKEQ. The CDR3 spells CASSQAGSNTGELFF. The DNA for the CDR3 is TGTGCCAGCAGCCAAGCTGGGTCCAACACCGGGGAGCTGTTTTTT.

The rearrangement joins TRBV29-1 to TRBJ2-4, with 7 bases identical to TRBD1. The germline V gene has CDR1 SQVTM and CDR2 ANQGSEA. This CDR3 region has 13 residues. Trimming at V came to 3 bases and at J to 7 bases, leaving 6 bases not matched to a gene. The CDR3 loop reads CSVDPGGSNIQYF. The CDR3 DNA reads as TGCAGCGTTGACCCAGGGGGAAGCAACATTCAGTACTTC. Full variable domain (missing parts from reference TRBV29-1 and TRBJ2-4): SAVISQKPSRDICQRGTSLTIQCQVDSQVTMMFWYRQQPGQSLTLIATANQGSEATYESGFVIDKFPISRPNLTFSTLTVSNMSPEDSSIYLCSVDPGGSNIQYFGAGTRLSVL.

The chain links TRBV20-1 to TRBJ2-5; 8 nucleotides align to TRBD2. The CDR3 covers 19 residues. Trimming cost V 3 bases and J 2 bases; bases outside gene matches: 20. CDR1 is DFQATT and CDR2 is SNEGSKA in the germline V gene (reference sequence). The CDR3 nucleotides are TGCAGTGCTAGCGGGGGACTGGGAGCGCTTCGGGGGGGACAAGAGACCCAGTACTTC. Protein product: CSASGGLGALRGGQETQYF.

This clonotype was counted ten times or more. The chain employs TRBV5-6 and TRBJ2-5; D might be TRBD2 (6 bases). The CDR3 runs 16 residues. The V and J ends lost 6 bases and 1 base respectively, with 19 bases between them. Germline lookup yields CDR1 SGHDT and CDR2 YYEEEE. CDR3 sequence: CASNEGAGTFQETQYF. In DNA form, the CDR3 reads TGTGCCAGCAACGAAGGTGCAGGGACTTTCCAAGAGACCCAGTACTTC.

The chain joins TRBV6-5 to TRBJ2-1, with TRBD1 matching over 11 bases. V gave up 0 bases and J gave up 4 bases; unmatched junction bases: 5. The CDR3 loop spans 17 amino acids. Germline-derived CDR1 and CDR2 are MNHEY and SVGAGI. The CDR3 loop is CASSYSRTGGPYNEQFF. CDR3 sequence (DNA): TGTGCCAGCAGTTACTCCAGGACAGGGGGCCCTTACAATGAGCAGTTCTTC.

The gene calls are TRBV6-2 or TRBV6-3 and TRBJ2-2; TRBD2 matches at 14 bases. V lost 6 bases to trimming and J lost 6 bases; unmatched junction nucleotides: 9. The CDR3 sequence is 17 residues long. Germline CDR1 MNHEY, CDR2 SVGEGT. The CDR3 protein is CASSMGLAGVESGELFF. As DNA, the CDR3 is TGTGCCAGCAGCATGGGACTAGCGGGAGTTGAGTCCGGGGAGCTGTTTTTT.

The chain uses TRBV28 and TRBJ1-3; D ambiguous. In germline, CDR1 is MDHEN, CDR2 SYDVKM. Trimming took 7 bases from V and 0 from J, leaving 16 bases between them. The CDR3 is made up of 16 amino acids. In DNA form, the CDR3 reads TGTGCCAGCAACCGATTAAGCGGTTCCTCTGGAAACACCATATATTTT. This sequence encodes CASNRLSGSSGNTIYF.

This clonotype was found many times. The chain combines TRBV7-2 with TRBJ1-5, with TRBD1 matching over 11 bases. The length of the CDR3 is 14 residues. Looked up from germline, CDR1 is SGHTA and CDR2 is FQGNSA. V was clipped by 6 bases and J by 6 bases; unmatched bases: 4. The chain's CDR3 is CASSRTGGGQPQHF. CDR3 DNA: TGTGCCAGCAGTCGGACAGGGGGCGGTCAGCCCCAGCATTTT.

This clonotype was counted between two and nine times. The genes are TRBV5-1 and TRBJ2-5; 13 nucleotides align to TRBD2. Germline lookup yields CDR1 SGHRS and CDR2 YFSETQ. V gave up 2 bases and J gave up 2 bases; unmatched junction bases: 3. The CDR3 runs to 16 residues. The CDR3 DNA follows: TGCGCCAGCAGCTTCCCGGGACTAGCGGGGCAAGAGACCCAGTACTTC. Amino acids: CASSFPGLAGQETQYF.

Only a few counts were recorded for this clonotype. This chain uses TRBV19 with TRBJ2-3; 7 bases align to TRBD2. CDR1 is LNHDA, CDR2 SQIVND, per germline (reference sequence). CDR3 length equals 15 residues. After removal of 1 base from V and 4 bases from J, the junction contained 5 bases not matched to a gene. CDR3 sequence (DNA): TGTGCCAGTAGTATAGGCGGGGGAACCGCAGATACGCAGTATTTT. Encoded protein: CASSIGGGTADTQYF.

This clonotype occurred many times. This chain connects TRBV7-2 to TRBJ2-2; D unclear. The length of the CDR3 is 14 residues. CDR1 is SGHTA, CDR2 FQGNSA, per germline. V lost 4 bases and J lost 2, with 8 bases in between. The CDR3 is CASSSSSNTGELFF. CDR3 in DNA: TGTGCCAGCAGCTCTTCTTCTAACACCGGGGAGCTGTTTTTT.

This clonotype has ten or more counts. The chain carries TRBV7-2 and TRBJ2-1, with D maybe TRBD2 (6 bases). V was pared by 5 bases and J by 6 bases, with 17 bases between. The CDR3 spans 15 residues. Germline V gives CDR1 SGHTA, CDR2 FQGNSA. CDR3 bases: TGTGCCAGCAGCCGGTCGGGGGTAGGACTCAATGAGCAGTTCTTC. This sequence encodes CASSRSGVGLNEQFF.

This clonotype rates as large (0.1 to 1%). The chain joins TRBV7-2 to TRBJ2-4; unclear D gene. Trimming took off 2 bases at V and 6 bases at J, with 11 bases between the two ends. The CDR3 runs 14 residues. Germline V gives CDR1 SGHTA, CDR2 FQGNSA. CDR3 coding DNA: TGTGCCAGCAGCTTATCCGCCACCCTAAACATTCAGTACTTC. It is translated as CASSLSATLNIQYF. Full variable domain (remainder filled in from reference TRBV7-2 and TRBJ2-4): GAGVSQSPSNKVTEKGKDVELRCDPISGHTALYWYRQSLGQGLEFLIYFQGNSAPDKSGLPSDRFSAERTGGSVSTLTIQRTQQEDSAVYLCASSLSATLNIQYFGAGTRLSVL.

J is TRBJ1-6 and V is TRBV5-5, with a tentative D call TRBD1 (5 bases). This CDR3 is built from 15 residues. Trimming took 4 bases from V and 8 from J, leaving 16 bases between them. CDR1 and CDR2 from the germline V gene are SGHKS and YYEKEE (reference sequence). Here the CDR3 DNA reads TGTGCCAGCAGCCTTTTTGGGGGGGAAGATTCACCCCTCCACTTT. Amino acids: CASSLFGGEDSPLHF.

This clonotype was observed a single time. The CDR3 spells CASSPLAVATNEQFF. DNA for the CDR3: TGTGCCAGCAGCCCGCTAGCGGTCGCTACCAATGAGCAGTTCTTC. The chain recombines TRBV11-3 with TRBJ2-1; 7 bases line up with TRBD2. J gave up 6 bases and V 5 bases, and 10 bases lay outside the gene matches. CDR1 SGHNT and CDR2 YENEEA come from the germline V gene. This CDR3 region has 15 residues.

Ten or more counts support this clonotype. The chain links TRBV7-8 to TRBJ2-6; D uncertain. The CDR3 has 15 amino acids. Germline-derived CDR1 and CDR2 are SGHVS and FQNEAQ. V was shortened by 0 bases and J by 4 bases, with 7 bases between the two germline ends. In DNA, the CDR3 is TGTGCCAGCAGCTTAGCGGGTACAGGGGCCAACGTCCTGACTTTC. Its translation is CASSLAGTGANVLTF.

This clonotype was counted at least ten times. The chain carries TRBV7-2 and TRBJ2-2, with 13 bases that match TRBD2. This CDR3 spans 17 amino acids. The V segment lost 5 bases and the J segment 5 bases; nucleotides outside the gene matches: 8. Germline V lookup: CDR1 SGHTA, CDR2 FQGNSA. CDR3 sequence reads: CASSPTRTSGSTGELFF. CDR3 in DNA: TGTGCCAGCAGCCCTACGCGGACTAGCGGGAGTACCGGGGAGCTGTTTTTT.

There are many counts of this clonotype. This chain joins TRBV4-1 and TRBJ2-3, with D possibly being TRBD2 (6 bases). CDR1 is MGHRA and CDR2 is YSYEKL in the germline V gene. This CDR3 is built from 16 residues. Trimming removed 2 bases at V and 3 bases at J, with 15 bases between. As DNA, the CDR3 is TGCGCCAGCAGCCAAACCGGGGGAGTAGGGACAGATACGCAGTATTTT. This translates into CASSQTGGVGTDTQYF.

The sample holds a few counts of this clonotype. This sequence joins TRBV28 and TRBJ2-3; 9 positions agree with TRBD1. Unmatched junction bases numbered 20, after V lost 8 bases and J lost 8 bases. This CDR3 region has 17 residues. The V gene's germline CDR1 is MDHEN and CDR2 SYDVKM. The CDR3 nucleotides are TGTGCCAGCGGGTACAGGGGGCTAGCGCGGGGCCGCGGTACGCAGTATTTT. Amino acid sequence: CASGYRGLARGRGTQYF.

The rearrangement joins TRBV6-6 to TRBJ2-3, with D perhaps given as TRBD1 or TRBD2 (5 bases each). Trimming took 10 bases from V and 2 from J, leaving 19 bases between them. Germline values: CDR1 MNHNY, CDR2 SVGAGI (reference sequence). This CDR3 comprises 15 residues. In nucleotides, the CDR3 is TGTGCCACCCGAAACGGGGTTGGGGCCACAGATACGCAGTATTTT. It is translated as CATRNGVGATDTQYF.